One and the same sample provided the 29 T cell receptor beta chains below, sequenced in a study of CD8+CD57+ T cells in acquired aplastic anemia. Profiles of TCR beta VDJ and CDR3 were generated from a genomic DNA template. A single record per CDR3 protein comes from TCRdb applying MiXCR to the reads. The data hold about 180,000 distinct CDR3 sequences, with 40% to 55% observed a single time. The sequenced sample was sorted CD4+, CD8+, or CD8+CD57+ T cells (not recorded which) from PBMCs. The receptors here all came from a human donor in good health.

The V and J genes are TRBV10-1 and TRBJ2-1; 10 nucleotides match TRBD2. Trimming took 2 bases from V and 6 from J; bases not matched to a gene: 10. Germline CDR1 WNHNN, CDR2 SYGVQD (reference sequence). CDR3 length equals 17 residues. CDR3 sequence reads: CASSERRSASGSNEQFF. For the CDR3, the DNA is TGCGCCAGCAGTGAGAGGAGGTCGGCTAGCGGGAGCAATGAGCAGTTCTTC.

As concerns this clonotype: A much bigger clone sits one base away, suggesting this may be a read error. The gene calls are TRBV5-1 and TRBJ2-5, with 8 bases aligning to TRBD1. This CDR3 has 14 amino acids. The germline CDR1 and CDR2 sequences are SGHRS and YFSETQ. Trimming removed 4 bases from V and 5 bases from J; junction bases left unmatched: 7. The CDR3 spells CASSDPTGVETQYF. The CDR3 nucleotides are TGCGCCAGCAGCGACCCGACAGGGGTGGAGACCCAGTACTTC.

The chain is built from TRBV6-2 or TRBV6-3 and TRBJ1-5; D is unclear. V was pared by 4 bases and J by 2 bases, with 15 bases between. CDR1 and CDR2 from the germline V gene are MNHEY and SVGEGT. This CDR3 has 16 residues. The CDR3, as DNA: TGTGCCAGCAGTTTTTCCCAAAGGACCGGCAATCAGCCCCAGCATTTT. Translation: CASSFSQRTGNQPQHF.

Comment on this clonotype: This sequence may be a read error, since a much larger clone differs from it by one base. V and J are TRBV12-3 or TRBV12-4 and TRBJ1-1; 7 positions agree with TRBD1. The CDR3 spans 14 residues. The CDR3 sequence: CASSRRTGRVEASF. The CDR3 DNA reads TGTGCCAGCAGTCGAAGGACAGGAAGGGTTGAAGCTTCCTTT.

This clonotype was seen more than once but under ten times. The chain is built from TRBV28 and TRBJ1-1; weak D call: TRBD1 (6 bases). CDR1 and CDR2 (germline): MDHEN, SYDVKM. This CDR3 region has 14 residues. V was shortened by 2 bases and J by 7 bases, with 14 bases between the two germline ends. CDR3 in amino acids: CASSLTQGQNEAFF. CDR3 sequence (DNA): TGTGCCAGCAGTTTAACGCAGGGGCAGAATGAAGCTTTCTTT.

This clonotype appeared a single time. The chain employs TRBV12-3 or TRBV12-4 and TRBJ2-1; D is possibly TRBD1 (5 bases). This CDR3 has 15 amino acids. V lost 3 bases to trimming and J lost 7 bases, with 16 bases between them. As DNA, the CDR3 is TGTGCCAGCAGTTTTAGGGGTCAGCCAGGGAATGAGCAGTTCTTC. It yields the protein CASSFRGQPGNEQFF.

The sample holds a few counts of this clonotype. This chain connects TRBV5-1 to TRBJ1-1; 10 bases match TRBD1. This CDR3 is 18 amino acids long. CDR1 and CDR2 (germline): SGHRS, YFSETQ. V was pared by 4 bases and J by 0 bases, with 12 bases of the junction left unmatched. The CDR3 sequence: CASSIQSPGTGVNTEAFF. In nucleotides, the CDR3 is TGCGCCAGCAGCATACAAAGTCCCGGGACAGGGGTGAACACTGAAGCTTTCTTT.

This chain uses TRBV20-1 with TRBJ1-6; D call uncertain. The ends were cut back, 0 bases at V and 9 bases at J, with 18 bases in the middle. The CDR3 sequence is 16 residues long. Germline CDR1 is DFQATT and CDR2 is SNEGSKA (reference sequence). The CDR3 bases are TGCAGTGCTAGAGAAACGGGCCACCGGGATGGTTCACCCCTCCACTTT. As protein: CSARETGHRDGSPLHF.

This clonotype came up many times. The chain is built from TRBV7-2 and TRBJ2-5; D possibly corresponds to TRBD1 (5 bases). Trimming took 1 base from V and 4 from J, leaving 19 bases between them. The CDR3 loop spans 17 amino acids. CDR1 and CDR2 (germline): SGHTA, FQGNSA. The CDR3 DNA reads TGTGCCAGCAGCTTAGGATGGGGCGACGGTAACCTAGAGACCCAGTACTTC. Translating gives CASSLGWGDGNLETQYF.

This clonotype was picked up a small number of times. This chain uses TRBV29-1 with TRBJ2-2; D may be TRBD2 (5 bases). CDR1 is SQVTM, CDR2 ANQGSEA, per germline. The CDR3 spans 12 residues. V lost 2 bases, J lost 5 bases, and 6 bases lay in between. The chain's CDR3 is CSVEWRTGELFF. CDR3 bases: TGCAGCGTTGAATGGAGGACCGGGGAGCTGTTTTTT.

This clonotype has more than one count but fewer than ten. The chain carries TRBV7-3 and TRBJ2-1, with TRBD2 as a possible D gene (6 bases). The ends were cut back, 4 bases at V and 7 bases at J, with 11 bases in the middle. The CDR3 runs 13 residues. The V gene's germline CDR1 is SGHTA and CDR2 FQGTGA. Here the CDR3 reads CASSYGTANEQFF. For the CDR3, the DNA is TGTGCCAGCAGCTACGGGACTGCTAATGAGCAGTTCTTC.

This clonotype showed up many times. The V call is TRBV7-3, the J call TRBJ2-2; D unresolved. The CDR3 contains 14 residues. Germline values: CDR1 SGHTA, CDR2 FQGTGA. Between the trimmed V and J ends, which lost 5 bases and 1 base, there was a span of 8 bases. The CDR3 DNA sequence: TGTGCCAGCAGCCCAGCTCGGAACACCGGGGAGCTGTTTTTT. Protein: CASSPARNTGELFF.

This chain connects TRBV28 to TRBJ1-1; 9 bases agree with TRBD1. V lost 5 bases and J lost 4; bases outside the gene matches: 2. Per the germline V gene, CDR1 is MDHEN and CDR2 is SYDVKM. CDR3 length: 13 amino acids. CDR3 region: CASSTGGGTEAFF. CDR3 sequence (DNA): TGTGCCAGCAGTACAGGGGGCGGCACTGAAGCTTTCTTT.

The chain is built from TRBV12-3 or TRBV12-4 and TRBJ1-5; D gene ambiguous. There are 15 residues in the CDR3. V shed 6 bases and J shed 0 bases, with 12 bases lying between them. In DNA form, the CDR3 reads TGTGCCAGCAGGGGGAACTATTATAGCAATCAGCCCCAGCATTTT. Translating gives CASRGNYYSNQPQHF.

The rearrangement uses TRBV7-9 and TRBJ2-7; D tentatively reads TRBD1 or TRBD2 (5 bases each). Trimming left V 5 bases short and J 5 bases short, with 10 bases between. CDR1 is SEHNR, CDR2 FQNEAQ, per germline (reference sequence). This CDR3 has 12 amino acids. In DNA form, the CDR3 reads TGTGCCAGCAGCCTCCGGGACCACGAGCAGTACTTC. Amino acid sequence: CASSLRDHEQYF.

The V call is TRBV7-9, the J call TRBJ2-1; perhaps TRBD2 as D (5 bases). The length of the CDR3 is 13 residues. Between the trimmed V and J ends, which lost 3 bases and 12 bases, there was a span of 15 bases. The V gene's germline CDR1 is SEHNR and CDR2 FQNEAQ (reference sequence). In DNA form, the CDR3 reads TGTGCCAGCAGCTTGGTCGGACTCTCGGGGCAGTTCTTC. Its translation is CASSLVGLSGQFF.

Regarding this clonotype: Relative to the germline gene, one junction end is altered; a read error may explain this. As DNA, the CDR3 is TGTGCCACCAGTGACCCGGGACTGGGTGGATACGAGCAGTACTTC. Translated, it gives CATSDPGLGGYEQYF. The J gene is TRBJ2-7, the V gene TRBV10-3; perhaps TRBD2 as D (6 bases). CDR3 length: 15 amino acids. CDR1 is ENHRY, CDR2 SYGVKD, per germline.

This clonotype was observed many times. The J gene is TRBJ1-2, the V gene TRBV12-3 or TRBV12-4, with D perhaps TRBD1 (6 bases). CDR3 length: 13 residues. Trimming took 4 bases from V and 5 from J, leaving 11 bases between them. CDR3 bases: TGTGCCAGCAGTTCAACAGGGTTTTATGGCTACACCTTC. Amino acids: CASSSTGFYGYTF.

In its sample, this clonotype was seen many times. The rearrangement links TRBV20-1 to TRBJ2-7, with 7 bases matching TRBD1. Germline V gene data show CDR1 as DFQATT and CDR2 as SNEGSKA (reference sequence). The V and J ends lost 5 bases and 0 bases, in that order; junction bases with no gene match: 7. The CDR3 is made up of 14 amino acids. DNA for the CDR3: TGCAGTGCTCACAGGGGCCGAAGCTCCTACGAGCAGTACTTC. This encodes CSAHRGRSSYEQYF.

In its sample, this clonotype was seen a few times. V gene TRBV25-1 combines with J gene TRBJ1-6, with 8 bases fitting TRBD1. Germline CDR1 is MGHDK and CDR2 is SYGVNS. The CDR3 spans 17 residues. The V segment lost 3 bases and the J segment 4 bases; nucleotides outside the gene matches: 8. CDR3 amino acids: CASSDPGQGNYNSPLHF. For the CDR3, the DNA is TGTGCCAGCAGTGATCCTGGACAGGGCAATTATAATTCACCCCTCCACTTT. Complete variable domain (other parts from reference TRBV25-1 and TRBJ1-6): EADIYQTPRYLVIGTGKKITLECSQTMGHDKMYWYQQDPGMELHLIHYSYGVNSTEKGDLSSESTVSRIRTEHFPLTLESARPSHTSQYLCASSDPGQGNYNSPLHFGNGTRLTVT.

Details on this clonotype: A much larger clone sits a single nucleotide away, making a read error possible. As the CDR3 is not closed by the conserved phenylalanine or tryptophan, this likely results from a read error. The chain carries TRBV5-1 and TRBJ2-7; 7 nucleotides align to TRBD1. The V segment lost 4 bases and the J segment 0 bases; nucleotides outside the gene matches: 7. Germline CDR1 is SGHRS and CDR2 is YFSETQ. CDR3 length: 15 amino acids. The CDR3 sequence is CASSPGTVRSYEQYL. DNA of the CDR3: TGCGCCAGCAGCCCAGGGACAGTTCGCTCCTACGAGCAGTACCTC.

The rearrangement uses TRBV20-1 and TRBJ2-7, with TRBD1 identical over 7 bases. The CDR3 consists of 14 residues. The V and J ends lost 0 bases and 0 bases, in that order; junction bases with no gene match: 2. Germline CDR1 DFQATT, CDR2 SNEGSKA (reference sequence). CDR3 protein: CSARDHRGSYEQYF. The CDR3 region has the DNA TGCAGTGCTAGAGATCACAGGGGCTCCTACGAGCAGTACTTC.

With respect to this clonotype: A much larger clonotype is one base distant, so this may be a read error. V gene TRBV5-1 combines with J gene TRBJ1-2; a weak D match, TRBD1 (5 bases). The CDR3 covers 17 residues. V lost 4 bases to trimming and J lost 4 bases, with 23 bases between them. Per germline, CDR1 SGHRS and CDR2 YFSETQ. CDR3 coding DNA: TGCGCCAGCAGCGAAGAAGCTTCTAAGGGGAGGGTCTATGGCTACACCTTC. Translation: CASSEEASKGRVYGYTF. The variable domain in full, with the rest retrieved from reference TRBV5-1 and TRBJ1-2, is KAGVTQTPRYLIKTRGQQVTLSCSPISGHRSVSWYQQTPGQGLQFLFEYFSETQRNKGNFPGRFSGRQFSNSRSEMNVSTLELGDSALYLCASSEEASKGRVYGYTFGSGTRLTVV.

This clonotype was observed at least ten times. This sequence joins TRBV5-1 and TRBJ2-1; possibly TRBD1 or TRBD2 for D (5 bases each). Germline CDR1 and CDR2: SGHRS and YFSETQ. V dropped 5 bases and J dropped 5 bases, with 17 bases sitting between them. This CDR3 contains 15 residues. CDR3 DNA: TGCGCCAGCAGGACTGCCGGGACGGCACACAATGAGCAGTTCTTC. It codes for CASRTAGTAHNEQFF. Supplemented by reference TRBV5-1 and TRBJ2-1, the full variable domain reads KAGVTQTPRYLIKTRGQQVTLSCSPISGHRSVSWYQQTPGQGLQFLFEYFSETQRNKGNFPGRFSGRQFSNSRSEMNVSTLELGDSALYLCASRTAGTAHNEQFFGPGTRLTVL.

The V and J genes are TRBV25-1 and TRBJ1-2; TRBD1 matches 7 bases. The CDR3 has 13 residues. Losses at the gene ends were 4 bases for V and 8 bases for J; bases not matched to a gene: 7. Germline V CDR1 and CDR2: MGHDK, SYGVNS. This CDR3 reads CASSGHDRVGYTF. Here the CDR3 DNA reads TGTGCCAGCAGTGGTCACGACAGGGTCGGCTACACCTTC.

This clonotype was found a few times. V is TRBV20-1 and J is TRBJ2-1, with unresolved D. The CDR3 is 13 amino acids. V was trimmed by 0 bases and J by 5 bases, leaving 8 bases between them. Germline CDR1 and CDR2: DFQATT and SNEGSKA (reference sequence). The CDR3 reads CSARDETDNEQFF. The CDR3 DNA follows: TGCAGTGCTAGAGATGAGACTGACAATGAGCAGTTCTTC.

This chain connects TRBV27 to TRBJ2-5; tentative D call: TRBD1 (6 bases). Trimming took 5 bases from V and 2 from J, leaving 15 bases between them. CDR3 length: 15 residues. Per germline, CDR1 MNHEY and CDR2 SMNVEV (reference sequence). The CDR3 nucleotides read TGTGCCAGCAGTACCCCCGGGACACCTCAAGAGACCCAGTACTTC. Protein sequence: CASSTPGTPQETQYF.

This chain joins TRBV5-4 and TRBJ2-7; the D is unclear. CDR3 length equals 11 residues. Germline V gene data show CDR1 as SGHNT and CDR2 as YYREEE (reference sequence). The ends were cut back, 2 bases at V and 6 bases at J, with 6 bases in the middle. The CDR3 DNA is TGTGCCAGCAGCTTTGGCGTCGAGCAGTACTTC. Translation: CASSFGVEQYF.

The table lists this clonotype with a few counts. This sequence joins TRBV3-1 and TRBJ2-7; D is possibly TRBD1 (6 bases). Germline values: CDR1 LGHDT, CDR2 YNNKEL (reference sequence). The ends were cut back, 1 base at V and 7 bases at J, with 17 bases in the middle. The CDR3 totals 15 residues. CDR3 amino acids: CASSQAAGALREQYF. CDR3 nucleotides: TGTGCCAGCAGCCAAGCCGCAGGGGCCCTGAGGGAGCAGTACTTC.